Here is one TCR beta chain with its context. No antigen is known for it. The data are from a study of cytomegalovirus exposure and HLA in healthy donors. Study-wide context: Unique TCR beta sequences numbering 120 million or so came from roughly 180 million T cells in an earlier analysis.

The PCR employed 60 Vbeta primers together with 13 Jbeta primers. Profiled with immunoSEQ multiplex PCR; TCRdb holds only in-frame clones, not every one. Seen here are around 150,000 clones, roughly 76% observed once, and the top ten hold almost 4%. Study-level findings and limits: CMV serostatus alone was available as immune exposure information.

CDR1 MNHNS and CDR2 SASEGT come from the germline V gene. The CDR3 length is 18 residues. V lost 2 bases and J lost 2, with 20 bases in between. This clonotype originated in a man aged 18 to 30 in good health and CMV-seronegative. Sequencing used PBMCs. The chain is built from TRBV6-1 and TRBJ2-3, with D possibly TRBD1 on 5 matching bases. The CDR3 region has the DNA TGTGCCAGCAGTGAAATATTGGGGCCTACTTACAACACAGATACGCAGTATTTT. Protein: CASSEILGPTYNTDTQYF.